Below, 20 T cell receptor beta chains from the same sample are listed, as sequenced in a study of T cell changes during pregnancy in multiple sclerosis. Libraries were prepared by immunoSEQ multiplex PCR; TCRdb keeps only in-frame clonotypes and omits some of them. The profile covers tens of thousands of clones, with 75% to 95% appearing a single time and 0.55% to 0.7% taken by the ten largest. Specimen: CD4+ T cells from peripheral blood mononuclear cells, collected in the third trimester of pregnancy. These TCRs come from a female donor in good health, enrolled as a control in a pregnancy study.

The chain links TRBV19 to TRBJ2-3; 8 bases map to TRBD2. There are 15 residues in the CDR3. CDR1 is LNHDA, CDR2 SQIVND, per germline (reference sequence). The V gene end was trimmed by 3 bases and the J gene end by 0 bases; junction bases not matched to a gene: 2. CDR3 amino acids: CASSIQRGSTDTQYF. The CDR3 coding sequence is TGTGCCAGTAGTATTCAGCGGGGGAGCACAGATACGCAGTATTTT.

This clone was seen just once. The chain combines TRBV10-3 with TRBJ2-1; 7 bases line up with TRBD2. This CDR3 region has 14 residues. Germline CDR1 ENHRY, CDR2 SYGVKD. With 8 bases clipped from V and 4 bases from J, the junction kept 8 bases outside the gene matches. The CDR3 region is CAIGGGRLYNEQFF. The CDR3 nucleotides are TGTGCCATCGGGGGGGGACGCCTTTACAATGAGCAGTTCTTC.

The chain uses TRBV14 and TRBJ2-3, with D possibly being TRBD2 (5 bases). Trimming removed 0 bases at V and 3 bases at J, with 16 bases between. CDR1 SGHDN and CDR2 FVKESK come from the germline V gene. The length of the CDR3 is 17 residues. The chain's CDR3 is CASSQDLALKLTDTQYF. CDR3 bases: TGTGCCAGCAGCCAAGATCTAGCCTTGAAGTTGACAGATACGCAGTATTTT.

The V and J genes are TRBV6-4 and TRBJ2-1; TRBD2 matches 12 bases. CDR3 length equals 14 residues. Germline-derived CDR1 and CDR2 are MRHNA and SNTAGT. V was pared by 2 bases and J by 7 bases, with 0 bases of the junction left unmatched. In DNA form, the CDR3 reads TGTGCCAGCAGTGACGGGACTAGCGGGAATGAGCAGTTCTTC. As protein: CASSDGTSGNEQFF.

The J gene is TRBJ2-7, the V gene TRBV5-1, with D possibly being TRBD2 (5 bases). CDR1 SGHRS and CDR2 YFSETQ come from the germline V gene. V gave up 2 bases and J gave up 4 bases, with 13 bases separating them. The CDR3 consists of 14 residues. CDR3 in DNA: TGCGCCAGCAGCTTCGGGGAATACGGTTACGAGCAGTACTTC. Encoded protein: CASSFGEYGYEQYF.

The rearrangement links TRBV2 to TRBJ2-3; 8 bases are shared with TRBD2. V was clipped by 2 bases and J by 4 bases; unmatched bases: 5. Per the germline V gene, CDR1 is SNHLY and CDR2 is FYNNEI. This CDR3 is built from 15 residues. CDR3 sequence: CASSEYSGVADTQYF. As DNA, the CDR3 is TGTGCCAGCAGTGAATATAGCGGGGTGGCAGATACGCAGTATTTT.

On this clone: At one boundary the junction diverges from the germline segment, which might be a read error. This chain uses TRBV5-1 with TRBJ1-2; D call uncertain. This CDR3 spans 11 amino acids. Germline V lookup: CDR1 SGHRS, CDR2 YFSETQ. CDR3 in DNA: TGCGCCAGCAGCTTGAAGGGAGTCTTGGACTTC. This sequence encodes CASSLKGVLDF. The whole variable domain, filled in from reference TRBV5-1 and TRBJ1-2, reads KAGVTQTPRYLIKTRGQQVTLSCSPISGHRSVSWYQQTPGQGLQFLFEYFSETQRNKGNFPGRFSGRQFSNSRSEMNVSTLELGDSALYLCASSLKGVLDFGSGTRLTVV.

V usage is TRBV7-6 and J usage is TRBJ1-2; 11 bases fit TRBD1. Germline CDR1 SGHVS, CDR2 FNYEAQ. The CDR3 totals 14 residues. Germline trimming cut 5 bases from V and 6 bases from J; bases unmatched to any gene: 5. The CDR3 loop is CASSRAGQGDGYTF. Here the CDR3 DNA reads TGTGCCAGCAGCAGAGCGGGACAGGGGGATGGCTACACCTTC.

The V call is TRBV6-5, the J call TRBJ1-2, with D possibly matching TRBD1 (6 bases). Germline loops: CDR1 MNHEY, CDR2 SVGAGI. Trimming shortened V by 0 bases and J by 1 base, and 9 bases separated the two germline ends. There are 15 residues in the CDR3. DNA for the CDR3: TGTGCCAGCAGTTACTCTTGGGACAATAACTATGGCTACACCTTC. Its protein is CASSYSWDNNYGYTF.

The chain links TRBV5-4 to TRBJ1-4, with 10 bases aligning to TRBD1. Germline-derived CDR1 and CDR2 are SGHNT and YYREEE (reference sequence). Unmatched junction bases numbered 19, after V lost 2 bases and J lost 6 bases. The CDR3 consists of 20 residues. CDR3 nucleotide sequence: TGTGCCAGCAGCTTAGGGACAGGGGCACTACGCATTAACCCCTATGAAAAACTGTTTTTT. It translates to CASSLGTGALRINPYEKLFF.

The chain is built from TRBV6-5 and TRBJ2-7, with 8 bases fitting TRBD1. The CDR3 is 14 amino acids. The germline V gene encodes CDR1 MNHEY and CDR2 SVGAGI. V was clipped by 5 bases and J by 6 bases; unmatched bases: 9. The CDR3 coding sequence is TGTGCCAGCAGTCTAAATGGACAGGGCGCCGAGCAGTACTTC. Translation gives CASSLNGQGAEQYF.

This clone was observed a single time. This sequence joins TRBV6-4 and TRBJ2-1; 7 nucleotides line up with TRBD2. This CDR3 spans 18 amino acids. The V gene end was trimmed by 8 bases and the J gene end by 7 bases; junction bases not matched to a gene: 23. Germline loops: CDR1 MRHNA, CDR2 SNTAGT. CDR3 sequence (DNA): TGTGCCAGCCCCTTAAGATTGGCGGGAGTTCCTGTTACGAATGAGCAGTTCTTC. This encodes CASPLRLAGVPVTNEQFF.

This clone showed up just once. V gene TRBV18 combines with J gene TRBJ2-7, with 9 nucleotides matching TRBD1. The germline gives CDR1 KGHSH, CDR2 LQKENI. Trimming took 4 bases from V and 7 from J; bases not matched to a gene: 17. The length of the CDR3 is 17 residues. The CDR3 DNA reads TGTGCCAGCTCACGGGGAGTACTGACAGGGGGGGACAGAGAGCAGTACTTC. This sequence encodes CASSRGVLTGGDREQYF.

The gene calls are TRBV6-1 and TRBJ2-3, with D tentatively TRBD1 (6 bases). Germline assignment: CDR1 MNHNS and CDR2 SASEGT. This CDR3 has 15 residues. V lost 2 bases and J lost 3, with 12 bases in between. The CDR3 DNA follows: TGTGCCAGCAGTGAATTAGGGGGAACTACAGATACGCAGTATTTT. Translating it yields CASSELGGTTDTQYF.

A remark on this clone: This specimen includes other DNA sequences encoding the same CDR3. The CDR3 DNA sequence: TGTGCCAGCAGCTTAGGGGACTCCACAGATACGCAGTATTTT. Translated: CASSLGDSTDTQYF. This chain joins TRBV7-9 and TRBJ2-3, with D possibly TRBD2 on 6 matching bases. The CDR3 consists of 14 residues. The germline gives CDR1 SEHNR, CDR2 FQNEAQ (reference sequence). V was cut by 1 base and J by 2 bases, with 7 bases left in between. The full variable domain, with the rest looked up from reference TRBV7-9 and TRBJ2-3, is DTGVSQNPRHKITKRGQNVTFRCDPISEHNRLYWYRQTLGQGPEFLTYFQNEAQLEKSRLLSDRFSAERPKGSFSTLEIQRTEQGDSAMYLCASSLGDSTDTQYFGPGTRLTVL.

This chain connects TRBV5-1 to TRBJ2-5; possibly TRBD1 for D (6 bases). This CDR3 spans 14 amino acids. Germline V gene data show CDR1 as SGHRS and CDR2 as YFSETQ. Deletions cut 0 bases from V and 5 bases from J, with 11 bases between. This CDR3 reads CASSLDRVLETQYF. The DNA of the CDR3 is TGCGCCAGCAGCTTGGACAGGGTTTTGGAGACCCAGTACTTC.

The V and J genes are TRBV7-9 and TRBJ1-3; D possibly corresponds to TRBD1 (5 bases). The CDR3 extends over 15 amino acids. In germline, CDR1 is SEHNR, CDR2 FQNEAQ (reference sequence). Trimming took 2 bases from V and 4 from J, leaving 12 bases between them. The CDR3 DNA reads TGTGCCAGCAGCTTAATCGACAGAGAGGGAAACACCATATATTTT. It codes for CASSLIDREGNTIYF.

The genes are TRBV5-1 and TRBJ2-1, with 11 bases lining up with TRBD2. This CDR3 region has 17 residues. Trimming at V came to 0 bases and at J to 5 bases, leaving 7 bases not matched to a gene. In germline, CDR1 is SGHRS, CDR2 YFSETQ. The CDR3 reads CASSLGSGGAKDNEQFF. In DNA form, the CDR3 reads TGCGCCAGCAGCTTGGGTAGCGGGGGGGCAAAGGACAATGAGCAGTTCTTC.

The CDR3 DNA follows: TGCGCCAGCAGCTTGTGGCTAGCGGGGGGAGAGGAGACCCAGTACTTC. Its protein is CASSLWLAGGEETQYF. The chain couples TRBV5-1 to TRBJ2-5; 11 nucleotides agree with TRBD2. The ends lost 1 base at V and 5 bases at J; junction bases unmatched: 7. In germline, CDR1 is SGHRS, CDR2 YFSETQ. The CDR3 covers 16 residues.

This chain connects TRBV29-1 to TRBJ2-7; D might be TRBD1 (6 bases). This CDR3 is built from 13 residues. With 6 bases removed from V and 3 bases from J, the gap between germline ends came to 15 bases. Germline V gene data show CDR1 as SQVTM and CDR2 as ANQGSEA. CDR3 protein: CSVTGIANYEQYF. The CDR3 nucleotides read TGCAGCGTCACAGGGATTGCGAACTACGAGCAGTACTTC.